This passage covers 15 T cell receptor beta chains from one sample sequenced in a study of T cells in Graves' hyperthyroidism and ophthalmopathy (dated by TCRdb to the late 2010s). Libraries were prepared through multiplex PCR. Sequencing relied on an Illumina HiSeq 2000. TCR beta CDR3 regions were amplified from RNA transcripts. The first round of RT-PCR for the TCR CDR3 was performed with the HTBI primer set and the Qiagen OneStep RT-PCR kit. TCRdb itself trimmed the public reads at Q25 with fastp, ran MiXCR and retained productive beta chains. One record per CDR3 amino acid sequence lists the most common genes and DNA. The sample profile shows roughly 570,000 distinct CDR3 sequences; 15% to 17% of them were found once. Around 6.6% of the sample belongs to the ten largest clones. Sequencing was done on a sample of blood. These receptors were taken from a woman in her 30s with Graves' hyperthyroidism.

This clonotype was counted many times. This rearrangement joins TRBV6-1 to TRBJ2-7, with 8 nucleotides matching TRBD2. In germline, CDR1 is MNHNS, CDR2 SASEGT. CDR3 length equals 13 residues. V lost 6 bases, J lost 4 bases, and 5 bases stayed unmatched. CDR3 residues: CASRGRGGYEQYF. The CDR3 DNA reads as TGTGCCAGCAGGGGCCGGGGGGGGTACGAGCAGTACTTC.

At least ten counts were recorded for this clonotype. DNA for the CDR3: TGCGCCAGCAGCCTTAGCTCTTCCAATCAGCCCCAGCATTTT. It is translated as CASSLSSSNQPQHF. The chain recombines TRBV4-1 with TRBJ1-5; no definite D call. Germline V lookup: CDR1 MGHRA, CDR2 YSYEKL. The CDR3 spans 14 residues. V lost 4 bases to trimming and J lost 3 bases, with 10 bases between them.

This clonotype was found many times. The rearrangement uses TRBV5-1 and TRBJ2-1, with 7 bases matching TRBD2. The CDR3 extends over 16 amino acids. The V gene end was trimmed by 1 base and the J gene end by 1 base; junction bases not matched to a gene: 5. Looked up from germline, CDR1 is SGHRS and CDR2 is YFSETQ. The CDR3: CASSLFGAGSYNEQFF. CDR3 DNA: TGCGCCAGCAGCTTGTTTGGAGCGGGATCCTACAATGAGCAGTTCTTC.

A remark on this clonotype: One junction end disagrees with the germline gene, perhaps due to a read error. The rearrangement joins TRBV6-5 to TRBJ2-1; D remains ambiguous. The CDR3 spans 13 residues. In germline, CDR1 is MNHEY, CDR2 SVGAGI. CDR3 coding DNA: TGCGCCAGCAGTTACTCTGCGCGCCGTTTCTTGTTCTTC. It specifies CASSYSARRFLFF.

This clonotype came up many times. The V gene is TRBV5-1, the J gene TRBJ1-2, with 7 bases aligning to TRBD1. The CDR3 covers 16 residues. Germline V gene sequence: CDR1 SGHRS, CDR2 YFSETQ. The ends lost 5 bases at V and 3 bases at J; junction bases unmatched: 13. The CDR3 loop is CASRATGEVMDYGYTF. The CDR3, as DNA: TGCGCCAGCAGGGCTACAGGGGAGGTGATGGACTATGGCTACACCTTC.

This clonotype was seen a handful of times. This sequence joins TRBV12-5 and TRBJ2-7, with D maybe TRBD1 (8 bases). CDR3 length equals 14 residues. Germline V gene data show CDR1 as LGHNT and CDR2 as FRNRAP. With 1 base removed from V and 5 bases from J, the gap between germline ends came to 12 bases. In DNA, the CDR3 is TGTGCTAGTGGTTTGGGGACAGGGAGGGACGAGCAGTACTTC. Its translation is CASGLGTGRDEQYF.

This chain connects TRBV5-4 to TRBJ2-5; 7 nucleotides align to TRBD2. The V segment lost 0 bases and the J segment 5 bases; nucleotides outside the gene matches: 19. The CDR3 has 19 residues. Germline V gives CDR1 SGHNT, CDR2 YYREEE (reference sequence). The CDR3 DNA is TGTGCCAGCAGCTTGGATATTGCACTAGCGAACCCGGAGGACGAGACCCAGTACTTC. It translates to CASSLDIALANPEDETQYF.

The chain joins TRBV29-1 to TRBJ2-7, with TRBD1 as a possible D gene (6 bases). The CDR3 is made up of 12 amino acids. The germline V gene encodes CDR1 SQVTM and CDR2 ANQGSEA. The V end was cut by 7 bases, the J end by 3 bases, with 13 bases between. CDR3 sequence reads: CSGRTAHYEQYF. In DNA, the CDR3 is TGCAGCGGACGGACAGCGCACTACGAGCAGTACTTC.

As regards this clonotype: This may come from a read error, since a much larger clone is one base off. The chain joins TRBV10-2 to TRBJ2-1; TRBD2 agrees at 8 bases. Per germline, CDR1 WSHSY and CDR2 SAAADI. The CDR3 runs 15 residues. After removal of 5 bases from V and 6 bases from J, the junction contained 9 bases not matched to a gene. The CDR3 sequence: CASSYPGRGGNEQFF. The CDR3 DNA reads TGCGCCAGCAGTTACCCGGGACGGGGGGGCAATGAGCAGTTCTTC.

This chain links TRBV9 with TRBJ2-7, with 7 bases identical to TRBD2. The CDR3 extends over 17 amino acids. Per the germline V gene, CDR1 is SGDLS and CDR2 is YYNGEE. Trimming took 2 bases from V and 0 from J; bases not matched to a gene: 11. Written as DNA, the CDR3 is TGTGCCAGCAGCGTTTATCTGGGGGGAGGGAGCTCCTACGAGCAGTACTTC. Translating it yields CASSVYLGGGSSYEQYF. The full variable domain, its missing parts supplied by reference TRBV9 and TRBJ2-7, is DSGVTQTPKHLITATGQRVTLRCSPRSGDLSVYWYQQSLDQGLQFLIQYYNGEERAKGNILERFSAQQFPDLHSELNLSSLELGDSALYFCASSVYLGGGSSYEQYFGPGTRLTVT.

This clonotype was counted ten times or more. This chain uses TRBV5-1 with TRBJ2-1, with D tentatively TRBD1 (6 bases). In germline, CDR1 is SGHRS, CDR2 YFSETQ. V lost 4 bases to trimming and J lost 9 bases, with 17 bases between them. The CDR3 extends over 14 amino acids. The CDR3 sequence: CASSASGAQPEQFF. For the CDR3, the DNA is TGCGCCAGCAGCGCGTCAGGGGCGCAACCTGAGCAGTTCTTC.

This sequence joins TRBV28 and TRBJ1-6, with D perhaps matching TRBD1 (6 bases). The CDR3 totals 16 residues. Germline CDR1 is MDHEN and CDR2 is SYDVKM. V lost 5 bases and J 8 bases, leaving 19 bases between the germline ends. Written as DNA, the CDR3 is TGTGCCAGCAGTCCCCCACAGGGCTTGGGGGATTCACCCCTCCACTTT. Translation: CASSPPQGLGDSPLHF.

This clonotype was detected a few times. V is TRBV24-1 and J is TRBJ2-3; D might be TRBD1 or TRBD2, each matching 5 bases. CDR3 length: 12 amino acids. Per germline, CDR1 KGHDR and CDR2 SFDVKD. Trimming shortened V by 7 bases and J by 2 bases, and 6 bases separated the two germline ends. This CDR3 is CATRGDTDTQYF. CDR3 DNA: TGTGCCACCAGGGGGGACACAGATACGCAGTATTTT.

The table lists this clonotype with many counts. V gene TRBV18 combines with J gene TRBJ1-1; possible D gene TRBD1, 5 bases. Germline CDR1 reads KGHSH; CDR2 reads LQKENI. Trimming pared 2 bases from V and 7 bases from J, leaving 14 bases between. CDR3 length: 14 amino acids. CDR3 protein: CASSPGGGSFEAFF. The CDR3 DNA sequence: TGTGCCAGCTCACCAGGGGGAGGCTCGTTTGAAGCTTTCTTT.

This clonotype was counted only a few times. The rearrangement joins TRBV3-1 to TRBJ2-7; D is undetermined. Germline assignment: CDR1 LGHDT and CDR2 YNNKEL (reference sequence). This CDR3 is built from 15 residues. The germline V and J ends were trimmed by 0 bases and 2 bases, with 11 bases remaining between them. CDR3 amino acids: CASSQETLTPYEQYF. The CDR3 DNA sequence: TGTGCCAGCAGCCAAGAAACTCTTACTCCCTACGAGCAGTACTTC.